This TCR beta chain was profiled in a study of blood T cell repertoires in COVID-19. Study in general: Collection of acute and convalescent COVID-19 samples took place in the United States, Italy and Spain. From T cells, B-cell-depleted T cells, or PBMCs came the material, which was cDNA or gDNA.

Original methodology: Amplifying reference gene primers gave estimates of nucleated cell counts. The assay was immunoSEQ multiplex PCR, and TCRdb's table has in-frame clones only and misses some. The V and J calls and the clone size are those of that table, but D and trimming were determined from the DNA. The sample consists of tens of thousands of clones, about 80% of them appearing once. CDR3 size: 14 residues. J lost 0 bases, V lost 3 bases, and 3 bases had no gene match. Germline CDR1 and CDR2: SQVTM and ANQGSEA. J is TRBJ1-2 and V is TRBV29-1, with TRBD1 matching over 8 bases. Input material: peripheral blood. The sequence was collected from a man aged 45-60 years with acute or convalescent COVID-19. CDR3 in amino acids: CSVDGTGTNYGYTF. DNA for the CDR3: TGCAGCGTTGACGGGACAGGCACTAACTATGGCTACACCTTC. Together with reference TRBV29-1 and TRBJ1-2, the CDR3 gives the full variable domain: SAVISQKPSRDICQRGTSLTIQCQVDSQVTMMFWYRQQPGQSLTLIATANQGSEATYESGFVIDKFPISRPNLTFSTLTVSNMSPEDSSIYLCSVDGTGTNYGYTFGSGTRLTVV.